This T cell receptor (beta chain) was sequenced during a study of cytomegalovirus exposure and HLA in healthy donors. Study results and limitations: The study put 160 or so TCR beta chains on its list as cytomegalovirus-associated. By a later analysis, the bulk of CMV-associated TCR beta chains appeared HLA-restricted. Several of the most significant clusters were apparently associated with common viral pathogens in a later analysis. Later analysis identified a missense DCLRE1C variant that was linked to TCR beta V- and J-gene trimming.

With regard to this clone: Its target is not known. The sample holds other DNA sequences that translate to the same CDR3.

Vbeta (60) and Jbeta (13) primers were used in the PCR. Generated by immunoSEQ multiplex PCR, the TCRdb table keeps only in-frame clones and is missing some. Of under 200,000 clones listed, roughly 74% are singletons. What was sequenced was PBMCs. This sequence originates from a woman aged 25 to 39 in good health and CMV-seronegative.

DNA of the CDR3: TGTGCCTGGAGCATCGGGTTGGGGGCGAAGGGCTACACCTTC. Its protein product is CAWSIGLGAKGYTF. The chain combines TRBV30 with TRBJ1-2; D possibly corresponds to TRBD1 (6 bases). Germline lookup yields CDR1 GTSNPN and CDR2 SVGIG (reference sequence). Trimming pared 3 bases from V and 8 bases from J, leaving 19 bases between. The CDR3 has 14 amino acids. The whole variable domain, filled in from reference TRBV30 and TRBJ1-2, reads SQTIHQWPATLVQPVGSPLSLECTVEGTSNPNLYWYRQAAGRGLQLLFYSVGIGQISSEVPQNLSASRPQDRQFILSSKKLLLSDSGFYLCAWSIGLGAKGYTFGSGTRLTVV.